The next 20 T cell receptor beta chains were all read from a single sample in a study of breast tumors, draining lymph nodes, adjacent tissues listed by TCRdb under 2016. Library creation used multiplex PCR. TCRdb lists the instrument as Illumina HiSeq 2000. TCRdb cleaned the public reads at Q25 with fastp, built clones with MiXCR and kept in-frame beta chains. Each CDR3 protein gets just one entry, which takes the most common genes and DNA from the rows behind it. Here the sample has around 140,000 distinct CDR3 sequences; more than 20% occur a single time. The leading ten clones occupy about 2.6% of the sample. Lymph node samples were obtained from the axillary draining lymph nodes of breast cancer patients. Material: axillary lymph node tissue. These receptor sequences come from a female donor with breast cancer. Some clones in this sample may be carry-over from other donors' samples.

V usage is TRBV4-3 and J usage is TRBJ2-1, with 10 bases that match TRBD2. The CDR3 consists of 19 residues. Germline CDR1 LGHNA, CDR2 YSLEER. With V trimmed by 4 bases and J by 4 bases, 16 bases remained unmatched. CDR3 bases: TGCGCCAGCAGCCCAAGGACTAGCGGAGGGATACTTAAATACAATGAGCAGTTCTTC. Amino acids: CASSPRTSGGILKYNEQFF.

The chain is built from TRBV3-1 and TRBJ2-3; 13 bases line up with TRBD2. The CDR3 length is 17 residues. The germline V gene has CDR1 LGHDT and CDR2 YNNKEL (reference sequence). J gave up 4 bases and V 4 bases, and 8 bases lay outside the gene matches. CDR3 residues: CASSPWTSGSLPDTQYF. The CDR3, as DNA: TGTGCCAGCAGCCCGTGGACTAGCGGGAGCCTCCCAGATACGCAGTATTTT.

In its sample, this clonotype was seen a few times. The genes are TRBV20-1 and TRBJ2-4; 8 bases map to TRBD2. This CDR3 has 15 residues. The trim removed 5 bases at V and 8 bases at J, leaving 14 bases unmatched. The germline V gene has CDR1 DFQATT and CDR2 SNEGSKA (reference sequence). The CDR3 loop is CSAGPPGGSRYIQYF. In DNA form, the CDR3 reads TGCAGTGCTGGTCCCCCGGGGGGGAGCAGATACATTCAGTACTTC.

The sample holds a few counts of this clonotype. This chain joins TRBV3-1 and TRBJ1-3, with D uncertain. Germline values: CDR1 LGHDT, CDR2 YNNKEL (reference sequence). The CDR3 length is 15 residues. Trimming removed 1 base at V and 5 bases at J, with 12 bases between. The chain's CDR3 is CASSQAQSARNTIYF. CDR3 DNA: TGTGCCAGCAGCCAAGCTCAAAGTGCAAGAAACACCATATATTTT.

This clonotype was found once. The chain combines TRBV11-2 with TRBJ2-4; D may be TRBD1 (5 bases). The CDR3 sequence is 17 residues long. Germline V gene data show CDR1 as SGHAT and CDR2 as FQNNGV. The V and J ends lost 0 bases and 2 bases respectively, with 14 bases between them. This chain's CDR3 is CASSLESGIGTKNIQYF. For the CDR3, the DNA is TGTGCCAGCAGCTTAGAATCAGGGATAGGGACCAAAAACATTCAGTACTTC.

This clonotype was seen ten or more times. The J gene is TRBJ2-5, the V gene TRBV4-3; tentative D call: TRBD2 (6 bases). This CDR3 contains 15 residues. The V gene's germline CDR1 is LGHNA and CDR2 YSLEER. With 2 bases removed from V and 2 bases from J, the gap between germline ends came to 12 bases. CDR3 nucleotides: TGCGCCAGCAGCCAATTGATGGCGGGGCAAGAGACCCAGTACTTC. The encoded protein is CASSQLMAGQETQYF.

In this sample, this clonotype turned up many times. The chain uses TRBV4-3 and TRBJ2-5, with TRBD2 matching over 7 bases. With V trimmed by 0 bases and J by 4 bases, 5 bases remained unmatched. CDR1 is LGHNA, CDR2 YSLEER, per germline. The CDR3 loop spans 15 amino acids. CDR3: CASSQDSASGETQYF. The CDR3 bases are TGCGCCAGCAGCCAAGACTCGGCTAGCGGAGAGACCCAGTACTTC.

There are a few counts of this clonotype. This chain joins TRBV7-2 and TRBJ2-2, with D possibly TRBD1 on 6 matching bases. The V gene lost 3 bases and the J gene lost 4 bases, with 24 bases spanning the gap. Germline V gene lookup returns CDR1 SGHTA and CDR2 FQGNSA. The CDR3 contains 19 residues. CDR3 nucleotides: TGTGCCAGCAGCTTGTATAAAATCGTCAGGGGCCGGGCCACCGGGGAGCTGTTTTTT. Its translation is CASSLYKIVRGRATGELFF.

This clonotype showed up many times. CDR3 loop: CASSNTGAGANVLTF. For the CDR3, the DNA is TGTGCCAGCAGCAACACAGGGGCTGGGGCCAACGTCCTGACTTTC. V gene TRBV27 combines with J gene TRBJ2-6; 7 bases agree with TRBD1. The CDR3 length is 15 residues. Germline loops: CDR1 MNHEY, CDR2 SMNVEV (reference sequence). With V trimmed by 6 bases and J by 2 bases, 4 bases remained unmatched.

This clonotype was seen at least ten times. The chain joins TRBV7-2 to TRBJ2-3; D ambiguous. Deletions cut 5 bases from V and 5 bases from J, with 8 bases between. The length of the CDR3 is 12 residues. CDR1 and CDR2 (germline): SGHTA, FQGNSA. The CDR3 sequence: CASSPKIDTQYF. The CDR3 DNA reads as TGTGCCAGCAGCCCCAAGATAGATACGCAGTATTTT.

This clonotype came up many times. The chain has TRBV7-7 and TRBJ2-2; TRBD2 aligns across 12 bases. This CDR3 is 15 amino acids long. Germline-derived CDR1 and CDR2 are SSHAT and FNYEAQ (reference sequence). V gave up 5 bases and J gave up 5 bases; unmatched junction bases: 3. The CDR3 loop is CASSQGLAGTGELFF. Here the CDR3 DNA reads TGTGCCAGCAGCCAGGGACTAGCGGGTACCGGGGAGCTGTTTTTT.

By share of the sample, this clonotype is medium-sized. This rearrangement joins TRBV4-3 to TRBJ2-1, with D perhaps matching TRBD1 (6 bases). Trimming took off 1 base at V and 6 bases at J, with 10 bases between the two ends. The CDR3 has 14 amino acids. CDR1 and CDR2 from the germline V gene are LGHNA and YSLEER. The CDR3 nucleotides are TGCGCCAGCAGCCAAGTCTGGGGGCCCAATGAGCAGTTCTTC. Translation: CASSQVWGPNEQFF.

This clonotype was found many times. The V gene is TRBV7-9, the J gene TRBJ1-3; TRBD1 aligns across 9 bases. This CDR3 spans 15 amino acids. The germline V gene has CDR1 SEHNR and CDR2 FQNEAQ (reference sequence). Trimming cost V 5 bases and J 6 bases; bases outside gene matches: 8. Here the CDR3 DNA reads TGTGCCAGCAGCCGACCGGGACAGGGCTCAAACACCATATATTTT. Encoded protein: CASSRPGQGSNTIYF.

This clonotype has at least ten counts. The chain carries TRBV5-4 and TRBJ2-1, with TRBD2 matching over 7 bases. V dropped 0 bases and J dropped 6; count of bases not matched to a gene: 9. The V gene's germline CDR1 is SGHNT and CDR2 YYREEE (reference sequence). This CDR3 contains 16 residues. The CDR3 DNA reads as TGTGCCAGCAGCTTGGGGACTAGGGTTTACGGCAATGAGCAGTTCTTC. This codes for CASSLGTRVYGNEQFF.

Ten or more counts support this clonotype. The gene calls are TRBV2 and TRBJ1-2; TRBD1 is a possible D gene (6 bases). Germline CDR1 SNHLY, CDR2 FYNNEI. V lost 10 bases and J 2 bases, leaving 11 bases between the germline ends. CDR3 length: 12 amino acids. The CDR3 region has the DNA TGTGCCAAGATACAGGGAAACTATGGCTACACCTTC. It codes for CAKIQGNYGYTF.

This clonotype was observed at least ten times. The CDR3 sequence is CSARAPQNNEQFF. The DNA of the CDR3 is TGCAGTGCTAGAGCACCACAAAACAATGAGCAGTTCTTC. The V and J genes are TRBV20-1 and TRBJ2-1; D gene unclear. CDR1 and CDR2 (germline): DFQATT, SNEGSKA (reference sequence). CDR3 size: 13 residues. Trimming shortened V by 1 base and J by 5 bases, and 9 bases separated the two germline ends.

The V and J genes are TRBV7-2 and TRBJ1-4; 9 bases agree with TRBD1. The CDR3 is 16 amino acids. Germline loops: CDR1 SGHTA, CDR2 FQGNSA. The V gene end was trimmed by 2 bases and the J gene end by 6 bases; junction bases not matched to a gene: 7. The CDR3 reads CASSLSMGTGYEKLFF. The DNA for the CDR3 is TGTGCCAGCAGCTTAAGTATGGGGACAGGGTATGAAAAACTGTTTTTT.

This clonotype was counted at least ten times. The gene calls are TRBV10-2 and TRBJ2-2; D is unclear. Trimming cost V 0 bases and J 1 base, with 24 bases left between them. Germline V gives CDR1 WSHSY, CDR2 SAAADI. The length of the CDR3 is 21 residues. CDR3 coding DNA: TGCGCCAGCAGTGAGTCCCGGGTCCCTATCCACTCCGCAGAGAACACCGGGGAGCTGTTTTTT. Residues: CASSESRVPIHSAENTGELFF.

This clonotype was counted many times. The chain carries TRBV27 and TRBJ1-6; possibly TRBD1 for D (5 bases). There are 16 residues in the CDR3. Germline V lookup: CDR1 MNHEY, CDR2 SMNVEV (reference sequence). Between the trimmed V and J ends, which lost 3 bases and 0 bases, there was a span of 9 bases. This CDR3 reads CASSFGGSSYNSPLHF. The CDR3 nucleotides read TGTGCCAGCAGTTTTGGGGGGAGCTCCTATAATTCACCCCTCCACTTT.

The chain joins TRBV2 to TRBJ2-7; D ambiguous. The CDR3 runs 13 residues. V shed 2 bases and J shed 12 bases, with 17 bases lying between them. Germline CDR1 reads SNHLY; CDR2 reads FYNNEI. The DNA of the CDR3 is TGTGCCAGCAGTGAAAGGCCAGCCTACGAACGGTACTTC. Amino acids: CASSERPAYERYF.